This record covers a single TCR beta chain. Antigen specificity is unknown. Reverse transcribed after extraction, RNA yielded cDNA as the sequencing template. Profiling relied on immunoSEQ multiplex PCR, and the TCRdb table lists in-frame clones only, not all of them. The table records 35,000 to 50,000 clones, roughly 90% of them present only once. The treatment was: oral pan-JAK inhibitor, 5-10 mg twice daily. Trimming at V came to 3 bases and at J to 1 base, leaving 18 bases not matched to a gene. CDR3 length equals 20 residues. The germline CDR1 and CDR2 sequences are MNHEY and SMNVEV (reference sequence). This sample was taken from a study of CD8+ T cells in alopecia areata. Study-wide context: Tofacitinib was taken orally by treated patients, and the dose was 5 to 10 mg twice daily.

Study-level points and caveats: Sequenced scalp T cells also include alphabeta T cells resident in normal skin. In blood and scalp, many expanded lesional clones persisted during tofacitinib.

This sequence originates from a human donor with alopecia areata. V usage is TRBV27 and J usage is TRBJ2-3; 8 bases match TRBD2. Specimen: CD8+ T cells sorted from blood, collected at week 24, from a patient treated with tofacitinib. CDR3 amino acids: CASSFSYTRGAINRTDTQYF. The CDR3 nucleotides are TGTGCCAGCAGTTTTTCCTATACGCGGGGGGCTATTAATCGCACAGATACGCAGTATTTT.